This passage covers 11 T cell receptor beta chains from one sample sequenced in a study of cytomegalovirus exposure and HLA in healthy donors. 60 Vbeta and 13 Jbeta primers were used in PCR. Generated by immunoSEQ multiplex PCR, the TCRdb table keeps only in-frame clones and is missing some. Of approximately 72,000 clones in the sample, 60% to 85% were seen once. The sequencing input was PBMCs. These receptors all come from a male donor in good health and CMV-seropositive.

The chain joins TRBV7-2 to TRBJ1-6; the D gene is possibly TRBD1 (6 bases). The CDR3 is 17 residues long. V gave up 5 bases and J gave up 6 bases, with 20 bases separating them. Germline V gene data show CDR1 as SGHTA and CDR2 as FQGNSA. The CDR3 DNA reads as TGTGCCAGCAGCGGACGGACAGTTTCGCGCGGTAATTCACCCCTCCACTTT. This gives the protein CASSGRTVSRGNSPLHF.

The chain links TRBV27 to TRBJ2-7; 9 positions agree with TRBD2. This CDR3 contains 15 residues. With 4 bases clipped from V and 0 bases from J, the junction kept 4 bases outside the gene matches. The germline CDR1 and CDR2 sequences are MNHEY and SMNVEV (reference sequence). CDR3 DNA sequence: TGTGCCAGCAGTTATACTAGCGGGCCCTCCTACGAGCAGTACTTC. Amino acid sequence: CASSYTSGPSYEQYF.

CDR3 loop: CASSQDRTGGPRTGELFF. The CDR3 bases are TGCGCCAGCAGCCAAGATCGGACGGGGGGGCCCAGGACCGGGGAGCTGTTTTTT. The V call is TRBV4-3, the J call TRBJ2-2; 8 positions agree with TRBD2. The length of the CDR3 is 18 residues. Germline loops: CDR1 LGHNA, CDR2 YSLEER. V gave up 0 bases and J gave up 5 bases; unmatched junction bases: 11.

As regards this clone: This specimen includes other DNA sequences encoding the same CDR3. J is TRBJ2-1 and V is TRBV6-6, with TRBD2 matching over 7 bases. The length of the CDR3 is 15 residues. Germline V gene sequence: CDR1 MNHNY, CDR2 SVGAGI (reference sequence). The V gene end was trimmed by 2 bases and the J gene end by 1 base; junction bases not matched to a gene: 2. The CDR3 region is CASSYGGGSYNEQFF. CDR3 coding DNA: TGTGCCAGCAGTTACGGCGGGGGTTCCTACAATGAGCAGTTCTTC.

The chain employs TRBV6-5 and TRBJ2-3, with 7 bases identical to TRBD2. CDR3 length: 15 residues. CDR1 and CDR2 (germline): MNHEY, SVGAGI. Losses at the gene ends were 8 bases for V and 11 bases for J; bases not matched to a gene: 19. The CDR3 coding sequence is TGTGCCAGCCAAAGAGTGGGTCGGGACGGGGGGAAGCAGTATTTT. Residues: CASQRVGRDGGKQYF.

J is TRBJ2-5 and V is TRBV5-6; 8 nucleotides align to TRBD1. V shed 5 bases, J shed 1 base, and the junction held 7 bases outside the gene matches. Germline loops: CDR1 SGHDT, CDR2 YYEEEE. This CDR3 contains 15 residues. CDR3 region: CASSWDRRSQETQYF. The DNA of the CDR3 is TGTGCCAGCAGTTGGGACAGGCGGTCCCAAGAGACCCAGTACTTC.

This rearrangement joins TRBV5-1 to TRBJ2-3; D gene ambiguous. Germline loops: CDR1 SGHRS, CDR2 YFSETQ. This CDR3 has 15 residues. Trimming removed 1 base from V and 0 bases from J, with 9 bases in between. The CDR3: CASSLRQTSTDTQYF. The CDR3 DNA is TGCGCCAGCAGCTTGAGGCAGACTAGCACAGATACGCAGTATTTT.

The genes are TRBV27 and TRBJ1-5, with TRBD1 identical over 7 bases. V was clipped by 11 bases and J by 0 bases; unmatched bases: 7. The CDR3 has 14 residues. In germline, CDR1 is MNHEY, CDR2 SMNVEV (reference sequence). The CDR3 DNA reads as TGTGCCGTAAGACAGGGTGGTAGCAATCAGCCCCAGCATTTT. Its translation is CAVRQGGSNQPQHF.

V gene TRBV10-3 combines with J gene TRBJ1-1, with D perhaps matching TRBD1 (6 bases). The germline V gene has CDR1 ENHRY and CDR2 SYGVKD. This CDR3 comprises 18 residues. Trimming removed 2 bases at V and 3 bases at J, with 22 bases between. CDR3 sequence (DNA): TGTGCCATCAGTGAGATCATGGGACATCCCGGGGTAGACACTGAAGCTTTCTTT. Translation gives CAISEIMGHPGVDTEAFF.

The V and J genes are TRBV4-2 and TRBJ1-3; D gene uncertain. Trimming left V 0 bases short and J 1 base short, with 10 bases between. This CDR3 spans 16 amino acids. Germline V gene lookup returns CDR1 LGHNA and CDR2 YNFKEQ. CDR3 sequence: CASSQDISGSGNTIYF. CDR3 in DNA: TGTGCCAGCAGCCAAGATATTTCAGGATCTGGAAACACCATATATTTT.

The J gene is TRBJ2-7, the V gene TRBV7-9; D not resolved. Germline V lookup: CDR1 SEHNR, CDR2 FQNEAQ (reference sequence). Trimming pared 2 bases from V and 0 bases from J, leaving 14 bases between. The CDR3 is 16 residues long. CDR3 sequence: CASSLNLLGSSYEQYF. CDR3 nucleotides: TGTGCCAGCAGCTTAAATCTTCTAGGCAGCTCCTACGAGCAGTACTTC.